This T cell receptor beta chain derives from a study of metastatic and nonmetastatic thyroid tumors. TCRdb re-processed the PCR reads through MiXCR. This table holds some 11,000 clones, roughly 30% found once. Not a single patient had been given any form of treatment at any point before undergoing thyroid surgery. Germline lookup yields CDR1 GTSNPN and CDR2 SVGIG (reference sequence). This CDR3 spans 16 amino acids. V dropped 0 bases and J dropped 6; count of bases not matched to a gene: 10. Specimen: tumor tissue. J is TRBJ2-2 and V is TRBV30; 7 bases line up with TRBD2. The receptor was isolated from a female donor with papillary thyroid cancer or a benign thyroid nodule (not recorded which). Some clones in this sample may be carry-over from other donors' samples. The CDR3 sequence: CAWSVVGGGVPGELFF. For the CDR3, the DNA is TGTGCCTGGAGTGTAGTTGGGGGAGGGGTCCCCGGGGAGCTGTTTTTT.